The rows below give T cell receptor beta chains drawn from one sample of a study of blood T cells in healthy people across ages. TCRdb processed the 5' RACE reads anew with MiXCR; each CDR3 protein has one entry. The sample shows over a million distinct CDR3 sequences, almost 25% of them seen only once. This sample also belongs to another study, concerning T cells of mothers and their children.

Sequenced input: blood. The receptors were sampled from a girl aged 2-9 years in good health. CDR3s include the opening cysteine and the closing phenylalanine or tryptophan. A D gene is named only where the DNA matches it firmly. Not all rows give a size; the values are once, few, many and, for expanded clones, a class.

cdr3_aa cdr3_nt v_call clone_size d_call j_call
CSVPASGGWDEQFF TGCAGCGTTCCAGCTTCAGGGGGTTGGGATGAGCAGTTCTTC TRBV29-1 . TRBD1 TRBJ2-1
CASSWGLQETQYF TGTGCCAGCAGTTGGGGGCTCCAAGAGACCCAGTACTTC TRBV28 many . TRBJ2-5
CASSPGLAREQYF TGTGCCAGCAGTCCGGGACTAGCTCGCGAGCAGTACTTC TRBV12-3/TRBV12-4 . TRBD2 TRBJ2-7
CASSSNSIGQGVKTEAFF TGTGCCAGCAGTTCGAATTCGATCGGACAGGGGGTGAAAACTGAAGCTTTCTTT TRBV27 . TRBD1 TRBJ1-1
CSARDTGRWDTQYF TGCAGTGCTAGAGATACAGGGAGGTGGGATACGCAGTATTTT TRBV20-1 few . TRBJ2-3
CASSVGPGGYNEQFF TGTGCCAGCAGCGTAGGCCCGGGTGGGTACAATGAGCAGTTCTTC TRBV9 few . TRBJ2-1
CASSSMAMGGVNEQFF TGCGCCAGCAGCTCTATGGCGATGGGGGGGGTCAATGAGCAGTTCTTC TRBV5-1 . TRBD2 TRBJ2-1
CASVFGRPGLNSPLHF TGTGCCAGCGTCTTCGGTAGGCCGGGGTTAAATTCACCCCTCCACTTT TRBV28 . . TRBJ1-6
CASIEAEPQETQYF TGTGCCAGCATCGAGGCAGAACCCCAAGAGACCCAGTACTTC TRBV2 . . TRBJ2-5
CASSSIRPGRIQYF TGTGCCAGCAGTTCCATACGGCCGGGACGGATTCAGTACTTC TRBV28 few . TRBJ2-4
CASSYPGLLREQFF TGTGCCAGCAGTTACCCGGGACTCCTTCGTGAGCAGTTCTTC TRBV6-2/TRBV6-3 . . TRBJ2-1
CASSRPLDRGLLRETQYF TGTGCCAGCTCACGGCCTTTGGACAGGGGGCTTTTGCGAGAGACCCAGTACTTC TRBV18 . TRBD1 TRBJ2-5
CASSYNAAAYEQYF TGTGCCAGCAGTTATAATGCAGCCGCCTACGAGCAGTACTTC TRBV6-6 once . TRBJ2-7
CASSQEQQGKVWTEAFF TGTGCCAGCAGCCAAGAACAACAGGGCAAGGTATGGACTGAAGCTTTCTTT TRBV14 . . TRBJ1-1
CASSFTADRNQPQHF TGTGCCAGCAGCTTCACCGCGGACAGAAATCAGCCCCAGCATTTT TRBV7-2 . . TRBJ1-5
CARDSGGGSSYNEQFF TGTGCCCGAGATAGCGGGGGGGGAAGCTCCTACAATGAGCAGTTCTTC TRBV9 . TRBD2 TRBJ2-1
CASSLTVGQGFLRTQYF TGTGCCAGCAGCTTAACAGTTGGGCAGGGATTTCTCCGGACCCAGTACTTC TRBV7-3 few . TRBJ2-5
CASSPQGALMNEQFF TGTGCCAGCAGCCCACAGGGGGCTCTGATGAATGAGCAGTTCTTC TRBV7-9 . TRBD1 TRBJ2-1
CSASGQGVSEAFF TGCAGTGCTTCAGGACAGGGAGTCTCTGAAGCTTTCTTT TRBV20-1 few TRBD1 TRBJ1-1
CSADTKRGGGQTQYF TGCAGTGCTGATACGAAGCGGGGGGGCGGCCAGACCCAGTACTTC TRBV20-1 few TRBD2 TRBJ2-5